This TCR beta chain was captured by sequencing in a study of blood T cell repertoires in COVID-19. Overall study context: COVID-19 samples from acute and convalescent phases originated in the United States, Italy and Spain. PBMCs, B-cell-depleted T cells, or T cells provided the cDNA or gDNA that made up the material.

The Seattle site enrolled patients during active infection and followed them longitudinally. The CDR3 has 17 residues. Germline loops: CDR1 KGHDR, CDR2 SFDVKD. V lost 6 bases to trimming and J lost 8 bases; unmatched junction nucleotides: 15. As handled by the study authors: From reference gene primer amplification, estimates of nucleated cell counts were derived. TCRdb's table, derived via immunoSEQ multiplex PCR, lists solely in-frame clones and lacks some. V, J and clone size are taken as reported in that table, and D and trimming were inferred from the DNA itself. Among 150,000 to 200,000 clones listed, about 76% were seen once.

This TCR came from a woman aged 35 to 49 with COVID-19, enrolled during active disease. The V and J genes are TRBV24-1 and TRBJ1-6; 7 positions match TRBD1. Sequencing was carried out using peripheral blood. The CDR3 DNA reads as TGTGCCACCAGTACCTCCCTCGACAGGGCGATTCATTCACCCCTCCACTTT. Amino acid sequence: CATSTSLDRAIHSPLHF.